This entry lists 29 T cell receptor beta chains sequenced from one sample in a study of blood T cell repertoires in COVID-19. Repertoires were generated with immunoSEQ multiplex PCR, while TCRdb's copy carries only in-frame clones and drops some. The sample lists nearly 250,000 clones; around 88% were seen once. The sequenced material came from PBMCs or T cells enriched from blood (not recorded which). These receptors were taken from a woman between 50 and 59 years old who had recovered from COVID-19.

The gene calls are TRBV27 and TRBJ1-4, with D perhaps matching TRBD1 (5 bases). Germline values: CDR1 MNHEY, CDR2 SMNVEV (reference sequence). The V end was cut by 5 bases, the J end by 5 bases, with 15 bases between. The CDR3 is 15 residues long. The CDR3 sequence: CASSRGGVGNEKLFF. The DNA for the CDR3 is TGTGCCAGCAGTCGAGGAGGGGTTGGGAATGAAAAACTGTTTTTT.

This rearrangement joins TRBV11-2 to TRBJ2-7; 9 positions match TRBD2. The V and J ends lost 2 bases and 4 bases, in that order; junction bases with no gene match: 9. CDR1 and CDR2 from the germline V gene are SGHAT and FQNNGV. The CDR3 totals 16 residues. The CDR3 reads CASSLITTSGEYEQYF. The DNA for the CDR3 is TGTGCCAGCAGCTTAATAACGACTAGCGGCGAATACGAGCAGTACTTC.

This rearrangement joins TRBV30 to TRBJ1-6; D may be TRBD1 (5 bases). The CDR3 covers 16 residues. V lost 3 bases and J lost 0, with 12 bases in between. The germline CDR1 and CDR2 sequences are GTSNPN and SVGIG (reference sequence). CDR3 in DNA: TGTGCCTGGAGAGTTTACGGGGGCTCCTATAATTCACCCCTCCACTTT. Its protein product is CAWRVYGGSYNSPLHF. The whole variable domain, filled in from reference TRBV30 and TRBJ1-6, reads SQTIHQWPATLVQPVGSPLSLECTVEGTSNPNLYWYRQAAGRGLQLLFYSVGIGQISSEVPQNLSASRPQDRQFILSSKKLLLSDSGFYLCAWRVYGGSYNSPLHFGNGTRLTVT.

The chain combines TRBV20-1 with TRBJ1-2; no firm D call. The CDR3 has 13 amino acids. Germline V gene data show CDR1 as DFQATT and CDR2 as SNEGSKA (reference sequence). Trimming removed 3 bases at V and 0 bases at J, with 8 bases between. This CDR3 is CSASAVSNYGYTF. The CDR3 DNA sequence: TGCAGTGCTAGTGCCGTCTCTAACTATGGCTACACCTTC.

This clone was observed a few times. CDR3 coding DNA: TGTGCCAGCAGCCAAGTTGGCAGGGGGGAAGCTAACTATGGCTACACCTTC. Its protein product is CASSQVGRGEANYGYTF. V usage is TRBV4-2 and J usage is TRBJ1-2; 7 bases match TRBD1. The CDR3 is 17 amino acids. In germline, CDR1 is LGHNA, CDR2 YNFKEQ. Trimming cost V 1 base and J 0 bases; bases outside gene matches: 8.

The chain recombines TRBV15 with TRBJ2-1; TRBD2 matches at 7 bases. V lost 0 bases to trimming and J lost 8 bases; unmatched junction nucleotides: 13. Germline CDR1 and CDR2: LNHNV and YYDKDF (reference sequence). This CDR3 region has 17 residues. CDR3 nucleotide sequence: TGTGCCACCAGCAGAGAAGCGCCAGCGGGAAGGTGGGATGAGCAGTTCTTC. It specifies CATSREAPAGRWDEQFF.

The V and J genes are TRBV18 and TRBJ1-4; weak D call: TRBD1 (6 bases). The V and J ends lost 0 bases and 3 bases respectively, with 14 bases between them. This CDR3 contains 17 residues. The germline V gene has CDR1 KGHSH and CDR2 LQKENI. CDR3 loop: CASSPPETGSSNEKLFF. For the CDR3, the DNA is TGTGCCAGCTCACCACCGGAGACAGGATCCTCTAATGAAAAACTGTTTTTT.

This clone showed up just once. The chain has TRBV7-2 and TRBJ2-3; D uncertain. The germline V and J ends were trimmed by 1 base and 0 bases, with 8 bases remaining between them. From germline, CDR1 is SGHTA and CDR2 FQGNSA. CDR3 length equals 15 residues. The CDR3 DNA is TGTGCCAGCAGCTTAGAAGACTGGAGCACAGATACGCAGTATTTT. Protein: CASSLEDWSTDTQYF.

The chain carries TRBV28 and TRBJ1-3; D remains unclear. V was shortened by 2 bases and J by 2 bases, with 10 bases between the two germline ends. The CDR3 has 15 residues. CDR1 is MDHEN and CDR2 is SYDVKM in the germline V gene. The CDR3 sequence: CASSLPGRTGNTIYF. The CDR3 DNA is TGTGCCAGCAGTTTACCCGGGAGGACTGGAAACACCATATATTTT.

The V and J genes are TRBV7-9 and TRBJ1-3; TRBD1 aligns across 8 bases. Germline V lookup: CDR1 SEHNR, CDR2 FQNEAQ (reference sequence). This CDR3 region has 15 residues. V dropped 5 bases and J dropped 4; count of bases not matched to a gene: 7. CDR3 sequence: CASSPGQGAGNTIYF. DNA for the CDR3: TGTGCCAGCAGCCCCGGACAGGGAGCAGGAAACACCATATATTTT.

The chain couples TRBV28 to TRBJ1-2; D not certain. The CDR3 is made up of 10 amino acids. The germline V gene has CDR1 MDHEN and CDR2 SYDVKM. Trimming took off 7 bases at V and 6 bases at J, with 6 bases between the two ends. The DNA of the CDR3 is TGTGCCAGCAACGGGGATGGCTACACCTTC. This encodes CASNGDGYTF.

The genes are TRBV7-9 and TRBJ1-3, with 8 bases aligning to TRBD1. Germline CDR1 SEHNR, CDR2 FQNEAQ (reference sequence). This CDR3 comprises 15 residues. Trimming at V came to 6 bases and at J to 1 base, leaving 5 bases not matched to a gene. The CDR3 DNA reads as TGTGCCAGCAGGGACAGGGTGGAATCTGGAAACACCATATATTTT. This codes for CASRDRVESGNTIYF. Full variable domain (missing parts from reference TRBV7-9 and TRBJ1-3): DTGVSQNPRHKITKRGQNVTFRCDPISEHNRLYWYRQTLGQGPEFLTYFQNEAQLEKSRLLSDRFSAERPKGSFSTLEIQRTEQGDSAMYLCASRDRVESGNTIYFGEGSWLTVV.

The chain has TRBV11-3 and TRBJ1-4; TRBD1 matches at 8 bases. Germline V CDR1 and CDR2: SGHNT, YENEEA. CDR3 length: 15 residues. V shed 4 bases and J 8 bases; nucleotides not matched to a gene: 9. DNA for the CDR3: TGTGCCAGCAGCTCCAGGACAGGGAGTAAAGAAAAACTGTTTTTT. Residues: CASSSRTGSKEKLFF. Complete variable domain (other parts from reference TRBV11-3 and TRBJ1-4): EAGVVQSPRYKIIEKKQPVAFWCNPISGHNTLYWYLQNLGQGPELLIRYENEEAVDDSQLPKDRFSAERLKGVDSTLKIQPAELGDSAVYLCASSSRTGSKEKLFFGSGTQLSVL.

The chain combines TRBV30 with TRBJ1-2, with D tentatively TRBD1 (5 bases). The germline V and J ends were trimmed by 0 bases and 6 bases, with 11 bases remaining between them. The CDR3 has 13 residues. Germline V gives CDR1 GTSNPN, CDR2 SVGIG (reference sequence). CDR3 amino acids: CAWSVWGPHGYTF. CDR3 nucleotides: TGTGCCTGGAGTGTTTGGGGCCCGCATGGCTACACCTTC.

The genes are TRBV28 and TRBJ2-7; 11 bases fit TRBD2. Germline lookup yields CDR1 MDHEN and CDR2 SYDVKM. This CDR3 spans 15 amino acids. V lost 2 bases to trimming and J lost 4 bases; unmatched junction nucleotides: 4. CDR3 loop: CASSLTSGRIYEQYF. The CDR3 DNA reads as TGTGCCAGCAGTTTAACTAGCGGGAGAATTTACGAGCAGTACTTC. Together with reference TRBV28 and TRBJ2-7, the CDR3 gives the full variable domain: DVKVTQSSRYLVKRTGEKVFLECVQDMDHENMFWYRQDPGLGLRLIYFSYDVKMKEKGDIPEGYSVSREKKERFSLILESASTNQTSMYLCASSLTSGRIYEQYFGPGTRLTVT.

This clone was recorded a few times. The gene calls are TRBV7-2 and TRBJ1-2; 11 positions agree with TRBD1. The CDR3 extends over 15 amino acids. Per germline, CDR1 SGHTA and CDR2 FQGNSA. The trim removed 5 bases at V and 5 bases at J, leaving 7 bases unmatched. Here the CDR3 DNA reads TGTGCCAGCAGCGGACAGGGGGCGATTTTTTATGGCTACACCTTC. It translates to CASSGQGAIFYGYTF.

In its sample, this clone was seen a few times. The chain recombines TRBV9 with TRBJ2-2; 9 bases map to TRBD2. With 2 bases clipped from V and 2 bases from J, the junction kept 7 bases outside the gene matches. Germline values: CDR1 SGDLS, CDR2 YYNGEE. The length of the CDR3 is 17 residues. The CDR3 sequence is CASSVLREGPNTGELFF. The CDR3 DNA follows: TGTGCCAGCAGCGTCTTGCGGGAGGGCCCAAACACCGGGGAGCTGTTTTTT.

This clone was seen a single time. The chain couples TRBV25-1 to TRBJ1-2, with 8 bases that match TRBD1. CDR3 length: 15 amino acids. V lost 4 bases and J lost 4; bases outside the gene matches: 8. Germline loops: CDR1 MGHDK, CDR2 SYGVNS. CDR3 loop: CASSGEGQGTYGYTF. The CDR3 coding sequence is TGTGCCAGCAGTGGAGAAGGACAGGGCACCTATGGCTACACCTTC.

The chain joins TRBV9 to TRBJ1-1; 10 bases match TRBD1. Germline CDR1 SGDLS, CDR2 YYNGEE. The CDR3 totals 14 residues. V shed 3 bases and J 6 bases; nucleotides not matched to a gene: 5. The CDR3 region is CASSGLGTGAEAFF. The DNA of the CDR3 is TGTGCCAGCAGCGGACTTGGGACAGGGGCTGAAGCTTTCTTT.

The sample holds one count of this clone. V and J are TRBV5-6 and TRBJ2-2; D is possibly TRBD1 (6 bases). The V end lost 2 bases, the J end lost 4 bases, and 15 bases lay between the germline ends. This CDR3 has 16 residues. CDR1 and CDR2 from the germline V gene are SGHDT and YYEEEE. CDR3 sequence: CASSLGPGEGTGELFF. The CDR3 DNA sequence: TGTGCCAGCAGCTTAGGTCCAGGGGAAGGCACCGGGGAGCTGTTTTTT.

The gene calls are TRBV5-1 and TRBJ1-5, with TRBD1 matching over 7 bases. Germline V gene data show CDR1 as SGHRS and CDR2 as YFSETQ. The CDR3 has 15 amino acids. The V segment lost 0 bases and the J segment 3 bases; nucleotides outside the gene matches: 3. For the CDR3, the DNA is TGCGCCAGCAGCTTGGGACAGGGAAACAATCAGCCCCAGCATTTT. It is translated as CASSLGQGNNQPQHF.

The chain has TRBV7-2 and TRBJ1-3; TRBD1 is a possible D gene (6 bases). The CDR3 is made up of 17 amino acids. The germline V gene encodes CDR1 SGHTA and CDR2 FQGNSA. Deletions cut 5 bases from V and 5 bases from J, with 22 bases between. The DNA of the CDR3 is TGTGCCAGCAGCCCTGGACGTTTCCGACAGGCGAGAAACACCATATATTTT. Amino acids: CASSPGRFRQARNTIYF.

J is TRBJ2-7 and V is TRBV18; 12 nucleotides align to TRBD1. Losses at the gene ends were 3 bases for V and 5 bases for J; bases not matched to a gene: 5. The CDR3 loop spans 15 amino acids. The germline CDR1 and CDR2 sequences are KGHSH and LQKENI. In nucleotides, the CDR3 is TGTGCCAGCTCACCCCGGGACAGGGGGCAGAACGAGCAGTACTTC. Protein product: CASSPRDRGQNEQYF. The complete variable domain, with remaining parts taken from reference TRBV18 and TRBJ2-7, reads NAGVMQNPRHLVRRRGQEARLRCSPMKGHSHVYWYRQLPEEGLKFMVYLQKENIIDESGMPKERFSAEFPKEGPSILRIQQVVRGDSAAYFCASSPRDRGQNEQYFGPGTRLTVT.

Comment on this clone: Different DNA sequences within this sample yield the same CDR3. The chain links TRBV4-2 to TRBJ2-1; 8 positions agree with TRBD1. After removal of 4 bases from V and 2 bases from J, the junction contained 4 bases not matched to a gene. This CDR3 is built from 15 residues. In germline, CDR1 is LGHNA, CDR2 YNFKEQ. This CDR3 is CASSLGQGPYNEQFF. DNA for the CDR3: TGTGCCAGCAGCCTCGGACAGGGTCCCTACAATGAGCAGTTCTTC.

This rearrangement joins TRBV9 to TRBJ2-2, with TRBD1 as a possible D gene (6 bases). The CDR3 loop spans 15 amino acids. V was clipped by 5 bases and J by 4 bases, with 15 bases between them. Germline CDR1 reads SGDLS; CDR2 reads YYNGEE. The CDR3 DNA reads as TGTGCCAGCAGAGAAACAGGGCTTAGCACCGGGGAGCTGTTTTTT. Translating gives CASRETGLSTGELFF.

In its sample, this clone was seen once. The CDR3 is CASSLVAWREGLGTDTQYF. The CDR3 nucleotides are TGTGCCAGCAGTTTGGTAGCGTGGCGGGAGGGCCTTGGGACAGATACGCAGTATTTT. The chain recombines TRBV28 with TRBJ2-3; TRBD2 agrees at 9 bases. Germline assignment: CDR1 MDHEN and CDR2 SYDVKM. CDR3 size: 19 residues. With V trimmed by 3 bases and J by 3 bases, 16 bases remained unmatched.

The DNA for the CDR3 is TGTGCCAGCAGCGCACGGACAGGGGTCGGGGCTTTCTTT. Protein sequence: CASSARTGVGAFF. J is TRBJ1-1 and V is TRBV7-3; 9 positions match TRBD1. J was trimmed by 11 bases and V by 5 bases; bases with no gene match: 9. The CDR3 is 13 amino acids. Germline assignment: CDR1 SGHTA and CDR2 FQGTGA.

This chain joins TRBV4-2 and TRBJ1-6, with a possible D match to TRBD1 (5 bases). V was clipped by 1 base and J by 8 bases, with 9 bases between them. This CDR3 contains 14 residues. Germline loops: CDR1 LGHNA, CDR2 YNFKEQ. The CDR3: CASSQAVGDSPLHF. The CDR3 region has the DNA TGTGCCAGCAGCCAAGCGGTAGGGGATTCACCCCTCCACTTT.

This clone has only a few counts. The rearrangement links TRBV2 to TRBJ2-2; maybe TRBD1 (6 bases). Germline V lookup: CDR1 SNHLY, CDR2 FYNNEI. V dropped 5 bases and J dropped 6 bases, with 16 bases sitting between them. There are 15 residues in the CDR3. The CDR3 loop reads CASSNRQGYAGELFF. The CDR3 bases are TGTGCCAGCAGTAATCGCCAGGGGTACGCCGGGGAGCTGTTTTTT.